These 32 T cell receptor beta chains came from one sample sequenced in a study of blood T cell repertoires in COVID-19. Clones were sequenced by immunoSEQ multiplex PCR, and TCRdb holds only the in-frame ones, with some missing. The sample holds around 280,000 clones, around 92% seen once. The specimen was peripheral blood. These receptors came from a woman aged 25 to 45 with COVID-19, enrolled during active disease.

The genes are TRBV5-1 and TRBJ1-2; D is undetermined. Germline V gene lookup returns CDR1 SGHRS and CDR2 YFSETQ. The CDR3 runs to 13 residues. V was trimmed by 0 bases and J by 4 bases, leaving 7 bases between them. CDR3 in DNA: TGCGCCAGCAGCTTGGACGGTTCCTATGGCTACACCTTC. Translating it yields CASSLDGSYGYTF.

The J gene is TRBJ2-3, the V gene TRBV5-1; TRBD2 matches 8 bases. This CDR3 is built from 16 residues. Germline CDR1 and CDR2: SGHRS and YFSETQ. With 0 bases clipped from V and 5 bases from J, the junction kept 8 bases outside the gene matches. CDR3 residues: CASSLVRRGVEDTQYF. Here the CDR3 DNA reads TGCGCCAGCAGCTTGGTGAGGCGGGGGGTTGAAGATACGCAGTATTTT.

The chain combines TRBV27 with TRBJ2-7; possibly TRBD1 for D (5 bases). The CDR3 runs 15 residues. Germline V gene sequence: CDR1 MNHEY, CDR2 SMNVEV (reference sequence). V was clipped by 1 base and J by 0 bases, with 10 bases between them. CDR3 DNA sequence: TGTGCCAGCAGTTTATTAACAGGTGGCTCCTACGAGCAGTACTTC. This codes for CASSLLTGGSYEQYF.

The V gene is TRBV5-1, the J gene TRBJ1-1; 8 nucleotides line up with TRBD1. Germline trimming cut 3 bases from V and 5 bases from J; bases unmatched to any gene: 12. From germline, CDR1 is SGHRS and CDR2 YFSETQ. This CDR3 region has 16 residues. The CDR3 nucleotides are TGCGCCAGCAGCTCTGCGCCCTCGACAGGGGAGACTGAAGCTTTCTTT. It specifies CASSSAPSTGETEAFF.

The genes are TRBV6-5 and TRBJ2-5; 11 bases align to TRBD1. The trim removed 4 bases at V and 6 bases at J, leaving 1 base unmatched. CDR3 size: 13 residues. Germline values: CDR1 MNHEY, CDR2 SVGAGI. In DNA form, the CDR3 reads TGTGCCAGCAGTTGGGACAGGGGGAAGACCCAGTACTTC. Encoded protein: CASSWDRGKTQYF.

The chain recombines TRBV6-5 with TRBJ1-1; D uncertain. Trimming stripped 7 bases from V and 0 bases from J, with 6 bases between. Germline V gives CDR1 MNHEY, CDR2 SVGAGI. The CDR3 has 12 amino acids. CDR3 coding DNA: TGTGCCAGCACCCGTATGAACACTGAAGCTTTCTTT. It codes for CASTRMNTEAFF.

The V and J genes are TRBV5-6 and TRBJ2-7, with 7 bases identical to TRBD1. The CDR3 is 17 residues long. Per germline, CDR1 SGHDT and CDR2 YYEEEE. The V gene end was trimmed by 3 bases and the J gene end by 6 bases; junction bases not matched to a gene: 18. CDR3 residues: CASSSGRDRALSGEQYF. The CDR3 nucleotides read TGTGCCAGCAGCTCGGGCCGGGACAGAGCCCTCTCCGGCGAGCAGTACTTC.

The CDR3 is CASSLGGRSTEAFF. The CDR3 DNA follows: TGTGCCAGCAGCCTGGGAGGTCGGAGCACTGAAGCTTTCTTT. V gene TRBV14 combines with J gene TRBJ1-1; unclear D gene. Trimming cost V 4 bases and J 4 bases, with 13 bases left between them. CDR3 length: 14 residues. CDR1 and CDR2 from the germline V gene are SGHDN and FVKESK. Supplemented by reference TRBV14 and TRBJ1-1, the full variable domain reads EAGVTQFPSHSVIEKGQTVTLRCDPISGHDNLYWYRRVMGKEIKFLLHFVKESKQDESGMPNNRFLAERTGGTYSTLKVQPAELEDSGVYFCASSLGGRSTEAFFGQGTRLTVV.

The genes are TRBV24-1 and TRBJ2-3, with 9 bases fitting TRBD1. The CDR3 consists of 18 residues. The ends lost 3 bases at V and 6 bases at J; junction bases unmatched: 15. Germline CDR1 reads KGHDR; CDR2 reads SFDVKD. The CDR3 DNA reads TGTGCCACCAGTGATCGCCCCTCACAGGGGGCGGGTGGCGATACGCAGTATTTT. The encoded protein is CATSDRPSQGAGGDTQYF.

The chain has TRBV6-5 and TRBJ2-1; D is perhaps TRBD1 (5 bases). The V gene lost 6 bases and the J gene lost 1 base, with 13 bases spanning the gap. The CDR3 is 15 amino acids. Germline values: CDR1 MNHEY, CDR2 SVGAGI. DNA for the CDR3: TGTGCCAGCAGGCCTAGACAGAGGTCCTACAATGAGCAGTTCTTC. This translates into CASRPRQRSYNEQFF.

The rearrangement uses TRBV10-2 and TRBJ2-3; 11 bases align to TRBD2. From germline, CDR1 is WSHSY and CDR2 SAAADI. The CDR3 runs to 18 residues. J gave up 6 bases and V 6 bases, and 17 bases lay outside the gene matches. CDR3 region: CASSTRIRPSGGIDTQYF. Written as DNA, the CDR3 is TGCGCCAGCAGCACTAGGATTCGGCCTAGCGGGGGGATCGATACGCAGTATTTT.

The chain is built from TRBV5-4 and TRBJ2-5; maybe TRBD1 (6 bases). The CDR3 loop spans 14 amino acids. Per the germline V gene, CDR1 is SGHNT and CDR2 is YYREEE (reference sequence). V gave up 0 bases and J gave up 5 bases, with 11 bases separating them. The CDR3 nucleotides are TGTGCCAGCAGCTTGGGGGGGCGCTGGGAGACCCAGTACTTC. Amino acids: CASSLGGRWETQYF.

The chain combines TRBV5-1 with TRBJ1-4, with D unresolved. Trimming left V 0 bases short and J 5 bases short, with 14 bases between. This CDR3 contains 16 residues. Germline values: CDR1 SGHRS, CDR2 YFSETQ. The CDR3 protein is CASSLAETGGNEKLFF. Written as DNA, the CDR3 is TGCGCCAGCAGCTTGGCTGAGACGGGTGGGAATGAAAAACTGTTTTTT.

As DNA, the CDR3 is TGTGCTAGTGACCCGACAGGGGGCGAACCCACTGAAGCTTTCTTT. Amino acids: CASDPTGGEPTEAFF. The chain is built from TRBV12-5 and TRBJ1-1; 10 bases align to TRBD1. The CDR3 is 15 residues long. J was trimmed by 4 bases and V by 7 bases; bases with no gene match: 9. Germline values: CDR1 LGHNT, CDR2 FRNRAP.

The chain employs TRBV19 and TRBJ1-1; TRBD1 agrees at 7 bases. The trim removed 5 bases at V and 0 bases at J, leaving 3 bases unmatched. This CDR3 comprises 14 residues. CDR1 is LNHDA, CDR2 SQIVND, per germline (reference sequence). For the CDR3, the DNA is TGTGCCAGTAGTGCCGACAGGGTGAACACTGAAGCTTTCTTT. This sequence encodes CASSADRVNTEAFF.

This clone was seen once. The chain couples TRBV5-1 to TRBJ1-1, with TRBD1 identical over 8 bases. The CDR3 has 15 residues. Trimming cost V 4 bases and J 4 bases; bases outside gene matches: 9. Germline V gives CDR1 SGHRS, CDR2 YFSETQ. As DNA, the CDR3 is TGCGCCAGCAGCCCCTCCAGGGGGCAGGGCACTGAAGCTTTCTTT. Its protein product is CASSPSRGQGTEAFF.

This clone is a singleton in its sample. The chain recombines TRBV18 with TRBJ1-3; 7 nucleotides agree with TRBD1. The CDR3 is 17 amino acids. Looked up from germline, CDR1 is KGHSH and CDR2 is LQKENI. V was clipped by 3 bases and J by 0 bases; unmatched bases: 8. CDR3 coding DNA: TGTGCCAGCTCACCGGACAGGCCTGATATCTCTGGAAACACCATATATTTT. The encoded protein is CASSPDRPDISGNTIYF. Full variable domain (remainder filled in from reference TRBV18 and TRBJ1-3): NAGVMQNPRHLVRRRGQEARLRCSPMKGHSHVYWYRQLPEEGLKFMVYLQKENIIDESGMPKERFSAEFPKEGPSILRIQQVVRGDSAAYFCASSPDRPDISGNTIYFGEGSWLTVV.

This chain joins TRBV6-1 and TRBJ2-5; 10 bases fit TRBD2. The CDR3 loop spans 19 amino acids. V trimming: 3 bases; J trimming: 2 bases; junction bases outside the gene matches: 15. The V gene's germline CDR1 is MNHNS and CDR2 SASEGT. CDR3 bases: TGTGCCAGCAGTGATGGACCCCGATACCTAGCGGGGGATCAAGAGACCCAGTACTTC. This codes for CASSDGPRYLAGDQETQYF.

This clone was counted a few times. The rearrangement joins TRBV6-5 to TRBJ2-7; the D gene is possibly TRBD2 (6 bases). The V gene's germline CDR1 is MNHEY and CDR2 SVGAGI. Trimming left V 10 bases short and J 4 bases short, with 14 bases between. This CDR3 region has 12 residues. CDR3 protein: CATLGDFYEQYF. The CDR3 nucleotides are TGTGCCACTCTCGGGGACTTTTACGAGCAGTACTTC.

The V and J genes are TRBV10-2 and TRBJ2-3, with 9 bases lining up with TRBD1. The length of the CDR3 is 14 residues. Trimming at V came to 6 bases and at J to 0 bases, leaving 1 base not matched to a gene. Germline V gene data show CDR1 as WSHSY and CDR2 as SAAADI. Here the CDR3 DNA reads TGCGCCAGCAGGACAGGGGGGAGCACAGATACGCAGTATTTT. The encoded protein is CASRTGGSTDTQYF.

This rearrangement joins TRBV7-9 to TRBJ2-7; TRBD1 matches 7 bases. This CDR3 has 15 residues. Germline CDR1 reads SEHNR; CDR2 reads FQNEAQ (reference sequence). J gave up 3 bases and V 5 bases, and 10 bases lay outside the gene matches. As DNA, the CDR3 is TGTGCCAGCAGCCCAAGGGACAGTACTCTCTACGAGCAGTACTTC. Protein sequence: CASSPRDSTLYEQYF.

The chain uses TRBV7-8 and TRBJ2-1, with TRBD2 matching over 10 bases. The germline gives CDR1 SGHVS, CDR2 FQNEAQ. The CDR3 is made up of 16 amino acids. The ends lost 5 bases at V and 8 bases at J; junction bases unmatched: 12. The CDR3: CASSRNSGGTDDEQFF. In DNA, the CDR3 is TGTGCCAGCAGCCGCAATAGCGGGGGGACGGATGATGAGCAGTTCTTC.

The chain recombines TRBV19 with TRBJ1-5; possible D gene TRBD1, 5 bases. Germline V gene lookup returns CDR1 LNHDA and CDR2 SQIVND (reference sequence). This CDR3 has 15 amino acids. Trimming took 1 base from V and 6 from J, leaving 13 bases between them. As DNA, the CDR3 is TGTGCCAGTAGTATAGGTGGGGGGAATGGTCAGCCCCAGCATTTT. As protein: CASSIGGGNGQPQHF.

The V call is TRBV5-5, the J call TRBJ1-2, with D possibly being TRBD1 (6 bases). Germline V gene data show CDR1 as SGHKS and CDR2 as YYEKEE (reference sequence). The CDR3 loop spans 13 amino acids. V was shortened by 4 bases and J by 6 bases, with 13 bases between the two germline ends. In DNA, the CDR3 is TGTGCCAGCAGCCATACAGGGTACGATGGCTACACCTTC. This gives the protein CASSHTGYDGYTF.

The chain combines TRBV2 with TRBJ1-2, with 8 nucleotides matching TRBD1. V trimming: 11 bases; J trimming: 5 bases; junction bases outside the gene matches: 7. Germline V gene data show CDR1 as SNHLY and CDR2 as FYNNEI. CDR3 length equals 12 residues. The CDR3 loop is CADGQGNYGYTF. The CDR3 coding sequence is TGTGCCGACGGACAGGGAAATTATGGCTACACCTTC.

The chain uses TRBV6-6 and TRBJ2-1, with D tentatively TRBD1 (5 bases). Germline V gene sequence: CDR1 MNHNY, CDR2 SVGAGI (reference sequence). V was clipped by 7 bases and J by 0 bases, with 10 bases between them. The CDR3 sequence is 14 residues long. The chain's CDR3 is CASNIDSSYNEQFF. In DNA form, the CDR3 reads TGTGCCAGCAACATCGACAGCTCCTACAATGAGCAGTTCTTC.

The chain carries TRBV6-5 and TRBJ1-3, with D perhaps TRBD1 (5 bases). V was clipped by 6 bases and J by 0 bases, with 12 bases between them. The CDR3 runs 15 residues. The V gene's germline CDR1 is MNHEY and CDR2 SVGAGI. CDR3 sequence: CASRRDGSSGNTIYF. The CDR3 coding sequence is TGTGCCAGCAGACGGGACGGGAGCTCTGGAAACACCATATATTTT.

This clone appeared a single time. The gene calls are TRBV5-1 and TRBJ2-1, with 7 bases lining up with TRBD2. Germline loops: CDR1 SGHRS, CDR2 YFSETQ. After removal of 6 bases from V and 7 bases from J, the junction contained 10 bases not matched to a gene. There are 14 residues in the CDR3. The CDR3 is CASTLTDGGNEQFF. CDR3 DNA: TGCGCCAGCACCCTAACGGACGGGGGGAATGAGCAGTTCTTC. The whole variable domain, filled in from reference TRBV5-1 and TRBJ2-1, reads KAGVTQTPRYLIKTRGQQVTLSCSPISGHRSVSWYQQTPGQGLQFLFEYFSETQRNKGNFPGRFSGRQFSNSRSEMNVSTLELGDSALYLCASTLTDGGNEQFFGPGTRLTVL.

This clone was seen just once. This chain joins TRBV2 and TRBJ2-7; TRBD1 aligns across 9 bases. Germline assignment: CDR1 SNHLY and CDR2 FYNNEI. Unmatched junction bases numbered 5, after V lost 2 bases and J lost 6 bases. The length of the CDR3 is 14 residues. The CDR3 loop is CASSERRQGGEQYF. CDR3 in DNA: TGTGCCAGCAGTGAACGGAGACAGGGGGGCGAGCAGTACTTC.

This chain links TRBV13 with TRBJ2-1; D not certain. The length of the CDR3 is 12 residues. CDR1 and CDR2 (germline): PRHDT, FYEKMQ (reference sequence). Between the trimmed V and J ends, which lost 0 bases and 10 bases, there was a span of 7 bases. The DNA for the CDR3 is TGTGCCAGCAGCTTAGGCGCGGTAGAGCAGTTCTTC. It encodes CASSLGAVEQFF.

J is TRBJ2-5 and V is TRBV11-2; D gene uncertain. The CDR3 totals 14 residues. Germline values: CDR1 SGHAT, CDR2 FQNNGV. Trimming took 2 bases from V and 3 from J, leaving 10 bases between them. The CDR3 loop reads CASSLSSTKETQYF. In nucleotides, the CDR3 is TGTGCCAGCAGCTTAAGTAGTACGAAAGAGACCCAGTACTTC.

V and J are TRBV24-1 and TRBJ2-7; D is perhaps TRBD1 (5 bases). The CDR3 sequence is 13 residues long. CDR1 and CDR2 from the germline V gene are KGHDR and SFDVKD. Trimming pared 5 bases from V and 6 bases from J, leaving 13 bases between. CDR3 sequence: CATSASSQGEQYF. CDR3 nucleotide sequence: TGTGCCACCAGTGCTTCTTCGCAGGGCGAGCAGTACTTC.